Following are 26 T cell receptor beta chains from one sample sequenced in a study of CD8 T cells in Susac syndrome. The RNA input was about 0.5 to 1 ug, and it was reverse transcribed with random hexamers. TCRdb re-analysed the immunoSEQ multiplex PCR reads in MiXCR, keeping a single row per CDR3 protein. The sample includes some 300,000 distinct CDR3 sequences, over 75% seen only once; the top ten take around 0.2%. The sample comprised CD8+ T cells from PBMCs. These receptors were collected from a human donor with multiple sclerosis.

The chain couples TRBV7-9 to TRBJ2-7; a weak D match, TRBD2 (5 bases). Per germline, CDR1 SEHNR and CDR2 FQNEAQ (reference sequence). Deletions cut 5 bases from V and 3 bases from J, with 11 bases between. CDR3 length: 13 residues. This CDR3 reads CASSRRTDYEQYF. The CDR3 DNA reads TGTGCCAGCAGCCGGAGGACCGACTACGAGCAGTACTTC.

The CDR3 DNA follows: TGTGCCAGCAGTGAAGCGCTGGGGGCCGGGGGCACCGGGGAGCTGTTTTTT. Residues: CASSEALGAGGTGELFF. V is TRBV2 and J is TRBJ2-2, with D tentatively TRBD1 or TRBD2 (6 bases each). Germline-derived CDR1 and CDR2 are SNHLY and FYNNEI. V lost 0 bases to trimming and J lost 4 bases, with 15 bases between them. The CDR3 spans 17 residues.

The V gene is TRBV11-2, the J gene TRBJ2-7; D uncertain. Trimming removed 3 bases from V and 3 bases from J, with 12 bases in between. This CDR3 spans 14 amino acids. Germline lookup yields CDR1 SGHAT and CDR2 FQNNGV. CDR3 DNA: TGTGCCAGCAGCTTTCGGCAGGCTTACTACGAGCAGTACTTC. Translating it yields CASSFRQAYYEQYF.

The chain employs TRBV28 and TRBJ2-1; D is perhaps TRBD1 (6 bases). V was shortened by 0 bases and J by 0 bases, with 9 bases between the two germline ends. The V gene's germline CDR1 is MDHEN and CDR2 SYDVKM. This CDR3 comprises 16 residues. The CDR3, as DNA: TGTGCCAGCAGTTTATGGGACAGTAGCTCCTACAATGAGCAGTTCTTC. This gives the protein CASSLWDSSSYNEQFF.

The chain employs TRBV7-2 and TRBJ2-1; 10 bases map to TRBD2. This CDR3 region has 15 residues. V trimming: 4 bases; J trimming: 6 bases; junction bases outside the gene matches: 6. Germline V gene data show CDR1 as SGHTA and CDR2 as FQGNSA. CDR3 in DNA: TGTGCCAGCAGCTCTCTAGCGGGAGCTGTCAATGAGCAGTTCTTC. It encodes CASSSLAGAVNEQFF.

The chain has TRBV29-1 and TRBJ2-5; TRBD2 matches at 8 bases. Trimming at V came to 5 bases and at J to 1 base, leaving 9 bases not matched to a gene. This CDR3 region has 15 residues. From germline, CDR1 is SQVTM and CDR2 ANQGSEA. CDR3 region: CSVLLLAEIQETQYF. In DNA, the CDR3 is TGCAGCGTTCTGCTACTAGCGGAGATCCAAGAGACCCAGTACTTC.

The rearrangement joins TRBV4-2 to TRBJ2-1; 9 bases are a match to TRBD2. Germline loops: CDR1 LGHNA, CDR2 YNFKEQ. The CDR3 spans 14 residues. V lost 3 bases and J lost 8; bases outside the gene matches: 5. CDR3 in amino acids: CASSQSLAGDEQFF. The CDR3 DNA follows: TGTGCCAGCAGCCAGAGTTTAGCGGGAGATGAGCAGTTCTTC.

The rearrangement joins TRBV5-4 to TRBJ2-5; D unclear. The V gene's germline CDR1 is SGHNT and CDR2 YYREEE (reference sequence). The CDR3 covers 14 residues. The V end was cut by 4 bases, the J end by 1 base, with 11 bases between. The CDR3 DNA follows: TGTGCCAGCAGCAGGTGGCCGCGCCAAGAGACCCAGTACTTC. Its translation is CASSRWPRQETQYF.

V and J are TRBV4-1 and TRBJ1-1, with TRBD1 matching 8 bases. Germline loops: CDR1 MGHRA, CDR2 YSYEKL. Trimming took 0 bases from V and 12 from J; bases not matched to a gene: 6. There are 13 residues in the CDR3. The CDR3 loop reads CASSQDGQGKPFF. In DNA form, the CDR3 reads TGCGCCAGCAGCCAAGACGGACAGGGAAAGCCTTTCTTT.

The CDR3 nucleotides are TGTGCCAGCAGCTTAGGGACAGGGATGGGGCGGAGGGATCAGCCCCAGCATTTT. Translation gives CASSLGTGMGRRDQPQHF. The chain carries TRBV7-2 and TRBJ1-5; 8 bases match TRBD1. J gave up 5 bases and V 1 base, and 13 bases lay outside the gene matches. There are 18 residues in the CDR3. The germline V gene has CDR1 SGHTA and CDR2 FQGNSA.

CDR3 coding DNA: TGTGCCAGCAGGCGCAGCGGGGGTTCCTATGGCTACACCTTC. Amino acid sequence: CASRRSGGSYGYTF. This chain uses TRBV12-3 or TRBV12-4 with TRBJ1-2, with D perhaps matching TRBD1 (5 bases). This CDR3 is 14 amino acids long. V lost 6 bases, J lost 4 bases, and 15 bases lay in between.

This clonotype was observed once. The chain couples TRBV24-1 to TRBJ2-7; D is perhaps TRBD1 or TRBD2 (6 bases each). Germline V gene lookup returns CDR1 KGHDR and CDR2 SFDVKD. The CDR3 runs to 14 residues. The V end was cut by 5 bases, the J end by 5 bases, with 15 bases between. The CDR3 is CATSGAGEEDEQYF. CDR3 nucleotides: TGTGCCACCAGTGGGGCAGGGGAGGAAGACGAGCAGTACTTC.

This clonotype was picked up one time. The rearrangement uses TRBV20-1 and TRBJ2-6, with D hard to call. Germline lookup yields CDR1 DFQATT and CDR2 SNEGSKA (reference sequence). V lost 3 bases to trimming and J lost 4 bases, with 10 bases between them. The CDR3 runs to 14 residues. CDR3: CSASTGSGANVLTF. The CDR3 coding sequence is TGCAGTGCTAGCACGGGTTCAGGGGCCAACGTCCTGACTTTC.

The chain has TRBV24-1 and TRBJ2-5; maybe TRBD2 (5 bases). Trimming removed 7 bases from V and 3 bases from J, with 14 bases in between. CDR1 and CDR2 (germline): KGHDR, SFDVKD. This CDR3 is built from 14 residues. The CDR3 sequence: CATSQGLGEETQYF. For the CDR3, the DNA is TGTGCCACCAGCCAAGGGTTGGGAGAAGAGACCCAGTACTTC.

The gene calls are TRBV19 and TRBJ2-1; D might be TRBD1 or TRBD2, each matching 6 bases. The V gene lost 3 bases and the J gene lost 3 bases, with 12 bases spanning the gap. Germline CDR1 is LNHDA and CDR2 is SQIVND (reference sequence). The CDR3 has 15 residues. As DNA, the CDR3 is TGTGCCAGTAGTATTCGGGGGCTAAACTACAATGAGCAGTTCTTC. Translated: CASSIRGLNYNEQFF.

This clonotype was counted between two and nine times. The V and J genes are TRBV27 and TRBJ2-2; 7 nucleotides align to TRBD2. V dropped 3 bases and J dropped 8; count of bases not matched to a gene: 3. The CDR3 extends over 13 amino acids. The germline V gene encodes CDR1 MNHEY and CDR2 SMNVEV (reference sequence). For the CDR3, the DNA is TGTGCCAGCAGTTTTACTAGCGCTGGGGAGCTGTTTTTT. Its translation: CASSFTSAGELFF.

The gene calls are TRBV7-6 and TRBJ1-3; TRBD1 is a possible D gene (6 bases). The CDR3 contains 15 residues. Germline V gene data show CDR1 as SGHVS and CDR2 as FNYEAQ. With 5 bases removed from V and 5 bases from J, the gap between germline ends came to 16 bases. For the CDR3, the DNA is TGTGCCAGCAGCACCGGGACACTACATAGAAACACCATATATTTT. Its translation is CASSTGTLHRNTIYF.

V usage is TRBV15 and J usage is TRBJ2-5, with D unresolved. Germline V gene data show CDR1 as LNHNV and CDR2 as YYDKDF (reference sequence). V was cut by 5 bases and J by 3 bases, with 7 bases left in between. The CDR3 loop spans 12 amino acids. CDR3 sequence reads: CATSSLKETQYF. The DNA for the CDR3 is TGTGCCACCAGCTCCCTAAAAGAGACCCAGTACTTC.

This clonotype occurred a few times. This chain uses TRBV27 with TRBJ2-7; D remains unclear. CDR3 length: 11 residues. Germline V gene sequence: CDR1 MNHEY, CDR2 SMNVEV (reference sequence). Trimming pared 6 bases from V and 0 bases from J, leaving 3 bases between. CDR3 in amino acids: CASRSSYEQYF. The CDR3 DNA reads as TGTGCCAGCAGGAGCTCCTACGAGCAGTACTTC.

This rearrangement joins TRBV14 to TRBJ2-1; D may be TRBD1 (7 bases). In germline, CDR1 is SGHDN, CDR2 FVKESK. Trimming left V 0 bases short and J 8 bases short, with 17 bases between. The CDR3 has 16 residues. The CDR3 here is CASSQDYPGGYDEQFF. In nucleotides, the CDR3 is TGTGCCAGCAGCCAAGATTATCCAGGGGGGTACGATGAGCAGTTCTTC.

This chain links TRBV4-3 with TRBJ2-1; 8 nucleotides align to TRBD1. Germline V CDR1 and CDR2: LGHNA, YSLEER. With 3 bases clipped from V and 3 bases from J, the junction kept 4 bases outside the gene matches. This CDR3 region has 15 residues. Here the CDR3 reads CASSQGTGDYNEQFF. CDR3 bases: TGCGCCAGCAGCCAGGGGACAGGTGACTACAATGAGCAGTTCTTC.

The chain is built from TRBV27 and TRBJ2-7; D perhaps matches TRBD2 (6 bases). The V and J ends lost 6 bases and 3 bases respectively, with 15 bases between them. Germline lookup yields CDR1 MNHEY and CDR2 SMNVEV (reference sequence). The CDR3 is 14 amino acids. CDR3 in amino acids: CASSVTGLSYEQYF. The CDR3 DNA is TGTGCCAGCAGCGTCACGGGACTCAGCTACGAGCAGTACTTC.

This rearrangement joins TRBV4-3 to TRBJ1-4; D gene uncertain. V dropped 1 base and J dropped 0 bases, with 9 bases sitting between them. Germline values: CDR1 LGHNA, CDR2 YSLEER. CDR3 length: 16 residues. The CDR3, as DNA: TGCGCCAGCAGCCAAGGGCTACAGCCAACTAATGAAAAACTGTTTTTT. It yields the protein CASSQGLQPTNEKLFF.

This chain links TRBV7-2 with TRBJ2-5; D gene uncertain. Trimming removed 5 bases from V and 4 bases from J, with 8 bases in between. The CDR3 covers 12 residues. CDR1 and CDR2 (germline): SGHTA, FQGNSA. CDR3 in amino acids: CASSQPLETQYF. CDR3 bases: TGTGCCAGCAGCCAACCACTAGAGACCCAGTACTTC. The variable domain in full, with the rest retrieved from reference TRBV7-2 and TRBJ2-5, is GAGVSQSPSNKVTEKGKDVELRCDPISGHTALYWYRQSLGQGLEFLIYFQGNSAPDKSGLPSDRFSAERTGGSVSTLTIQRTQQEDSAVYLCASSQPLETQYFGPGTRLLVL.

The J gene is TRBJ1-2, the V gene TRBV9; TRBD1 aligns across 7 bases. The trim removed 0 bases at V and 4 bases at J, leaving 6 bases unmatched. CDR3 length: 15 residues. Germline lookup yields CDR1 SGDLS and CDR2 YYNGEE. The CDR3 sequence: CASSVGERDSYGYTF. The DNA of the CDR3 is TGTGCCAGCAGCGTAGGTGAGAGGGACAGCTATGGCTACACCTTC.

This clonotype was detected once. This sequence joins TRBV5-6 and TRBJ2-4, with unresolved D. Germline assignment: CDR1 SGHDT and CDR2 YYEEEE. V dropped 0 bases and J dropped 6 bases, with 4 bases sitting between them. The CDR3 sequence is 12 residues long. The CDR3 nucleotides read TGTGCCAGCAGCTTGGATTCAAACATTCAGTACTTC. Translating gives CASSLDSNIQYF.